This entry concerns a single T cell receptor beta chain. This specimen belongs to a study of blood T cell repertoires in COVID-19. Study overall: Specimens from acute and convalescent COVID-19 originated in the United States, Italy and Spain. Sample material is recorded as cDNA or gDNA derived from T cells, B-cell-depleted T cells, or PBMCs.

As originally analysed: Researchers report that nucleated cell counts were estimated from reference gene primer amplification. Clones were read by immunoSEQ multiplex PCR, and TCRdb kept only the in-frame ones, dropping some. Clone size and V and J calls were adopted from that table, with D and trimming inferred from the DNA. The sample carries about 130,000 clones, 80% to 85% recorded once. V gave up 2 bases and J gave up 10 bases, with 21 bases separating them. Germline values: CDR1 SGHNT, CDR2 YYREEE (reference sequence). The CDR3 length is 15 residues. The sample was peripheral blood. This rearrangement joins TRBV5-4 to TRBJ1-1; no definite D call. The clonotype was recovered from a man between 60 and 75 years old with acute or convalescent COVID-19. The CDR3 loop reads CASSLRSTSQIGAFF. In DNA form, the CDR3 reads TGTGCCAGCAGCTTACGCTCGACAAGTCAAATAGGAGCTTTCTTT.